This T cell receptor (beta chain) was obtained from a study of T cells after yellow fever vaccination. TCRdb reprocessed the 5' RACE reads with MiXCR, giving one entry per CDR3 protein. The sample shows some 500,000 distinct CDR3 sequences, less than 15% of them seen only once. Findings of the study overall: Secondary responses were weaker yet peaked faster, day 5 versus 15.

This clonotype was observed a few times. Its antigen is currently unknown. With 8 bases removed from V and 0 bases from J, the gap between germline ends came to 20 bases. Per the germline V gene, CDR1 is LNHDA and CDR2 is SQIVND (reference sequence). The CDR3 covers 16 residues. This material consisted of PBMCs, taken on the day of the yellow fever booster vaccination. This sequence originates from a man aged 25-40 years who received the YFV17D yellow fever vaccine. This chain links TRBV19 with TRBJ2-7, with D perhaps given as TRBD1 or TRBD2 (6 bases each). Here the CDR3 DNA reads TGTGCCAGTGGGGCGCAAGTGGGGGGCGCCTCCTACGAGCAGTACTTC. Translation gives CASGAQVGGASYEQYF.